This record looks at one T cell receptor (beta chain) sequence and its context. Trimming took 2 bases from V and 2 from J, leaving 11 bases between them. The CDR3 has 15 amino acids. Germline V gene lookup returns CDR1 SGDLS and CDR2 YYNGEE. The sample comes from a study of cytomegalovirus exposure and HLA in healthy donors. PCR used 60 Vbeta primers and 13 Jbeta primers. Repertoires were generated with immunoSEQ multiplex PCR, while TCRdb's copy carries only in-frame clones and drops some. Listed are about 38,000 clones; approximately 10% falls within the top ten. The sample consisted of PBMCs. This chain uses TRBV9 with TRBJ1-5, with D maybe TRBD1 (5 bases). The sequence was obtained from a man aged 35-49 years in good health and CMV-seropositive. DNA for the CDR3: TGTGCCAGCAGCGTCGGGGGTGAGGGCAATCAGCCCCAGCATTTT. Translated: CASSVGGEGNQPQHF.